The 30 T cell receptor beta chains given below trace back to one sample, sequenced in a study of identical twins. TCRdb re-analysed the 5' RACE reads in MiXCR, keeping a single row per CDR3 protein. The sample holds a few hundred thousand distinct CDR3 sequences; approximately 14% are singletons and the top ten take approximately 0.98%. The same data also went into a second study, on yellow fever vaccine responses in identical twins.

The sequenced sample was CD4+ T cells sorted from blood. These receptors all stem from a woman in her late teens or twenties in good health.

This clonotype was counted only a few times. This rearrangement joins TRBV4-1 to TRBJ2-1, with D possibly called TRBD1 or TRBD2 (5 bases each). CDR1 MGHRA and CDR2 YSYEKL come from the germline V gene. CDR3 length equals 15 residues. The germline V and J ends were trimmed by 1 base and 2 bases, with 9 bases remaining between them. CDR3 protein: CASSQGWDPYNEQFF. The CDR3 DNA reads as TGCGCCAGCAGCCAAGGGTGGGACCCCTACAATGAGCAGTTCTTC.

This chain uses TRBV30 with TRBJ2-1, with 7 positions matching TRBD1. The CDR3 is 13 amino acids. Trimming removed 2 bases from V and 4 bases from J; junction bases left unmatched: 2. CDR1 and CDR2 (germline): GTSNPN, SVGIG (reference sequence). CDR3 amino acids: CAWSRQGYNEQFF. Here the CDR3 DNA reads TGTGCCTGGAGTCGACAGGGTTACAATGAGCAGTTCTTC. Full variable domain (missing parts from reference TRBV30 and TRBJ2-1): SQTIHQWPATLVQPVGSPLSLECTVEGTSNPNLYWYRQAAGRGLQLLFYSVGIGQISSEVPQNLSASRPQDRQFILSSKKLLLSDSGFYLCAWSRQGYNEQFFGPGTRLTVL.

This clonotype was observed a handful of times. This sequence joins TRBV24-1 and TRBJ2-5; TRBD2 aligns across 7 bases. The germline CDR1 and CDR2 sequences are KGHDR and SFDVKD. Trimming removed 1 base from V and 0 bases from J; junction bases left unmatched: 4. The CDR3 totals 16 residues. CDR3 bases: TGTGCCACCAGTGATTTCGGGACTATGGACCAAGAGACCCAGTACTTC. Translation: CATSDFGTMDQETQYF.

The rearrangement joins TRBV6-1 to TRBJ2-7; D is ambiguous. This CDR3 has 13 residues. The germline V gene has CDR1 MNHNS and CDR2 SASEGT. V lost 6 bases, J lost 0 bases, and 9 bases lay in between. CDR3 coding DNA: TGTGCCAGCAGCCGGGTGAGCTCCTACGAGCAGTACTTC. Amino acids: CASSRVSSYEQYF.

This chain uses TRBV5-1 with TRBJ2-7; D might be TRBD1 (6 bases). The CDR3 contains 14 residues. V was cut by 1 base and J by 3 bases, with 11 bases left in between. CDR1 is SGHRS, CDR2 YFSETQ, per germline. The chain's CDR3 is CASSLLDSRYEQYF. Written as DNA, the CDR3 is TGCGCCAGCAGCTTGCTGGACAGCCGCTACGAGCAGTACTTC.

This chain links TRBV5-5 with TRBJ2-1; possibly TRBD1 or TRBD2 for D (5 bases each). Trimming took 0 bases from V and 7 from J, leaving 17 bases between them. CDR1 is SGHKS, CDR2 YYEKEE, per germline (reference sequence). The CDR3 is 16 residues long. This chain's CDR3 is CASSLAWGNPGNEQFF. The CDR3 coding sequence is TGTGCCAGCAGCTTGGCCTGGGGGAACCCTGGGAATGAGCAGTTCTTC.

This clonotype was seen a handful of times. The J gene is TRBJ2-1, the V gene TRBV10-3, with D perhaps given as TRBD1 or TRBD2 (5 bases each). In germline, CDR1 is ENHRY, CDR2 SYGVKD. With 2 bases removed from V and 4 bases from J, the gap between germline ends came to 15 bases. The length of the CDR3 is 16 residues. The CDR3 coding sequence is TGTGCCATCAGTGAGACTCGGGACCCGATATACAATGAGCAGTTCTTC. It is translated as CAISETRDPIYNEQFF.

The table lists this clonotype with a few counts. The chain has TRBV27 and TRBJ2-3, with 7 bases fitting TRBD2. CDR1 is MNHEY, CDR2 SMNVEV, per germline (reference sequence). The V segment lost 5 bases and the J segment 1 base; nucleotides outside the gene matches: 6. This CDR3 region has 15 residues. The CDR3 sequence: CASSPEAGGTDTQYF. CDR3 in DNA: TGTGCCAGCAGTCCCGAGGCGGGGGGCACAGATACGCAGTATTTT.

The chain combines TRBV5-1 with TRBJ1-2; D perhaps matches TRBD1 (6 bases). The CDR3 spans 14 residues. V was pared by 4 bases and J by 0 bases, with 10 bases between. Germline V CDR1 and CDR2: SGHRS, YFSETQ. The CDR3 DNA follows: TGCGCCAGCAGCCCGGACAGATCTAACTATGGCTACACCTTC. Translating it yields CASSPDRSNYGYTF.

This clonotype was counted only a few times. This chain links TRBV2 with TRBJ2-7; D gene ambiguous. Germline-derived CDR1 and CDR2 are SNHLY and FYNNEI. Trimming removed 3 bases at V and 3 bases at J, with 9 bases between. The CDR3 extends over 13 amino acids. CDR3 DNA: TGTGCCAGCAGTGAGATAGAGAACTACGAGCAGTACTTC. Its protein product is CASSEIENYEQYF.

This clonotype was counted a few times. The rearrangement uses TRBV5-5 and TRBJ2-1; 9 bases are a match to TRBD2. Germline CDR1 SGHKS, CDR2 YYEKEE (reference sequence). V lost 9 bases and J lost 2; bases outside the gene matches: 3. The CDR3 runs to 13 residues. CDR3 nucleotide sequence: TGTGCCACTGCGGGGGGGCCCTACAATGAGCAGTTCTTC. This codes for CATAGGPYNEQFF.

V usage is TRBV7-8 and J usage is TRBJ2-7, with 11 positions matching TRBD2. The trim removed 7 bases at V and 4 bases at J, leaving 6 bases unmatched. Germline V gives CDR1 SGHVS, CDR2 FQNEAQ. The CDR3 consists of 14 residues. CDR3 coding DNA: TGTGCCAGCAAAGCTGGGACTAGCGGTTACGAGCAGTACTTC. It specifies CASKAGTSGYEQYF.

The chain carries TRBV6-5 and TRBJ2-3; D remains ambiguous. Germline V CDR1 and CDR2: MNHEY, SVGAGI. With 8 bases removed from V and 0 bases from J, the gap between germline ends came to 6 bases. This CDR3 is built from 12 residues. In nucleotides, the CDR3 is TGTGCCAGCGGGCTGAGCACAGATACGCAGTATTTT. Translation gives CASGLSTDTQYF.

This clonotype has more than one count but fewer than ten. Here the CDR3 reads CASSHPSPSVQYF. DNA of the CDR3: TGTGCCAGCAGCCACCCCAGTCCCTCAGTGCAGTACTTC. This chain links TRBV3-1 with TRBJ2-7, with D hard to call. This CDR3 spans 13 amino acids. Per germline, CDR1 LGHDT and CDR2 YNNKEL (reference sequence). V gave up 3 bases and J gave up 9 bases, with 15 bases separating them.

This clonotype was counted a few times. The chain recombines TRBV24-1 with TRBJ2-7, with a weak D call TRBD1 (6 bases). V was shortened by 3 bases and J by 2 bases, with 10 bases between the two germline ends. CDR3 length: 14 amino acids. Germline CDR1 KGHDR, CDR2 SFDVKD. The CDR3 DNA reads TGTGCCACCAGTGATCCGGGGACACCCTACGAGCAGTACTTC. This gives the protein CATSDPGTPYEQYF.

This sequence joins TRBV7-6 and TRBJ2-1, with 13 bases fitting TRBD2. Per the germline V gene, CDR1 is SGHVS and CDR2 is FNYEAQ. The CDR3 has 17 residues. The V gene end was trimmed by 1 base and the J gene end by 3 bases; junction bases not matched to a gene: 3. The CDR3 is CASSLGGTSGDYNEQFF. CDR3 in DNA: TGTGCCAGCAGCTTAGGAGGGACTAGCGGGGACTACAATGAGCAGTTCTTC.

This clonotype was seen more than once but under ten times. The chain links TRBV12-3 or TRBV12-4 to TRBJ1-1; no definite D call. The CDR3 spans 13 residues. Trimming shortened V by 6 bases and J by 7 bases, and 15 bases separated the two germline ends. This CDR3 is CASSKRFADEAFF. The CDR3 bases are TGTGCCAGCAGCAAACGGTTTGCGGATGAAGCTTTCTTT.

In its sample, this clonotype was seen a few times. The chain joins TRBV10-3 to TRBJ2-1, with 8 bases fitting TRBD1. Germline lookup yields CDR1 ENHRY and CDR2 SYGVKD. The V segment lost 6 bases and the J segment 8 bases; nucleotides outside the gene matches: 9. The CDR3 is 14 residues long. CDR3 nucleotide sequence: TGTGCCATCAGCTTCAGGGGGCAGGGGGATGAGCAGTTCTTC. It specifies CAISFRGQGDEQFF.

The chain uses TRBV5-1 and TRBJ1-4; the D gene is possibly TRBD1 (5 bases). Germline CDR1 SGHRS, CDR2 YFSETQ. This CDR3 contains 15 residues. V lost 3 bases to trimming and J lost 14 bases, with 23 bases between them. The CDR3: CASSSGDSLMKRLFF. The CDR3 DNA reads TGCGCCAGCAGCTCTGGTGACAGCCTAATGAAAAGGCTGTTTTTT.

There are a few counts of this clonotype. The chain employs TRBV24-1 and TRBJ2-1; 8 bases are a match to TRBD1. V was clipped by 7 bases and J by 8 bases; unmatched bases: 9. This CDR3 region has 14 residues. Per germline, CDR1 KGHDR and CDR2 SFDVKD. The CDR3 region has the DNA TGTGCCACCAGGAAGACGACAGGGGAGCATGAGCAGTTCTTC. Its protein product is CATRKTTGEHEQFF.

For the CDR3, the DNA is TGCGCCAGCAGCCAAGAAGCAGGTTCTAATTCACCCCTCCACTTT. As protein: CASSQEAGSNSPLHF. The chain carries TRBV4-3 and TRBJ1-6; D ambiguous. The CDR3 totals 15 residues. V was cut by 0 bases and J by 6 bases, with 9 bases left in between. Germline CDR1 is LGHNA and CDR2 is YSLEER.

This clonotype was seen ten or more times. This chain links TRBV20-1 with TRBJ2-5; D is ambiguous. Germline V gene lookup returns CDR1 DFQATT and CDR2 SNEGSKA (reference sequence). V was clipped by 6 bases and J by 2 bases, with 10 bases between them. The CDR3 sequence is 12 residues long. CDR3 bases: TGCAGTGCCACGGTCGGGCAAGAGACCCAGTACTTC. Amino acid sequence: CSATVGQETQYF.

A few counts support this clonotype. The gene calls are TRBV20-1 and TRBJ2-2; D is unresolved. Germline CDR1 is DFQATT and CDR2 is SNEGSKA (reference sequence). CDR3 size: 11 residues. V gave up 3 bases and J gave up 6 bases, with 5 bases separating them. CDR3 nucleotide sequence: TGCAGTGCTAGCAAAGCCGGGGAGCTGTTTTTT. It codes for CSASKAGELFF.

This clonotype was seen repeatedly, ten times or more. CDR3 sequence reads: CASSRDRQATEAFF. The CDR3 DNA sequence: TGTGCCAGCAGTCGTGACAGGCAGGCCACTGAAGCTTTCTTT. The genes are TRBV12-3 or TRBV12-4 and TRBJ1-1; D is perhaps TRBD1 (6 bases). This CDR3 is built from 14 residues. V dropped 5 bases and J dropped 4 bases, with 14 bases sitting between them.

This clonotype was seen a handful of times. V is TRBV2 and J is TRBJ2-3; the match to TRBD2 covers 12 bases. V was clipped by 6 bases and J by 1 base; unmatched bases: 11. There are 18 residues in the CDR3. In germline, CDR1 is SNHLY, CDR2 FYNNEI. DNA for the CDR3: TGTGCCAGCAGCGTCCGACTAGCGGGAGTCGGGGGCACAGATACGCAGTATTTT. This translates into CASSVRLAGVGGTDTQYF.

V gene TRBV5-1 combines with J gene TRBJ2-3; D is tentatively TRBD1 or TRBD2 (5 bases each). CDR1 is SGHRS, CDR2 YFSETQ, per germline. CDR3 length equals 17 residues. V was trimmed by 1 base and J by 0 bases, leaving 15 bases between them. The CDR3 DNA follows: TGCGCCAGCAGCTTGATCGGCTGGGGGTCGAGCACAGATACGCAGTATTTT. This sequence encodes CASSLIGWGSSTDTQYF.

This rearrangement joins TRBV20-1 to TRBJ1-1; D unclear. V was shortened by 3 bases and J by 1 base, with 9 bases between the two germline ends. The V gene's germline CDR1 is DFQATT and CDR2 SNEGSKA (reference sequence). The CDR3 has 13 residues. The CDR3 DNA reads TGCAGTGCTAGTTTCCCCGGGAACACTGAAGCTTTCTTT. This sequence encodes CSASFPGNTEAFF.

The V call is TRBV18, the J call TRBJ1-2; D not resolved. V dropped 6 bases and J dropped 4 bases, with 18 bases sitting between them. Germline V gene lookup returns CDR1 KGHSH and CDR2 LQKENI. The CDR3 extends over 15 amino acids. DNA for the CDR3: TGTGCCAGCTCGCGATCGGCGACGGAGTTCTATGGCTACACCTTC. Its translation is CASSRSATEFYGYTF. The whole variable domain, remainder taken from reference TRBV18 and TRBJ1-2, is NAGVMQNPRHLVRRRGQEARLRCSPMKGHSHVYWYRQLPEEGLKFMVYLQKENIIDESGMPKERFSAEFPKEGPSILRIQQVVRGDSAAYFCASSRSATEFYGYTFGSGTRLTVV.

This clonotype showed up just a few times. The chain couples TRBV6-4 to TRBJ2-5; D might be TRBD2 (5 bases). V lost 4 bases to trimming and J lost 7 bases, with 10 bases between them. Germline V gene data show CDR1 as MRHNA and CDR2 as SNTAGT. The CDR3 loop spans 12 amino acids. The CDR3: CASSAESGTQYF. The DNA of the CDR3 is TGTGCCAGCAGTGCAGAAAGCGGGACCCAGTACTTC.

This clonotype was found once. The chain joins TRBV30 to TRBJ2-7, with D possibly TRBD2 on 5 matching bases. This CDR3 is 15 amino acids long. Per germline, CDR1 GTSNPN and CDR2 SVGIG (reference sequence). V was trimmed by 1 base and J by 4 bases, leaving 17 bases between them. CDR3 protein: CAWSGRVGSGYEQYF. For the CDR3, the DNA is TGTGCCTGGAGTGGTAGGGTGGGTTCGGGGTACGAGCAGTACTTC.